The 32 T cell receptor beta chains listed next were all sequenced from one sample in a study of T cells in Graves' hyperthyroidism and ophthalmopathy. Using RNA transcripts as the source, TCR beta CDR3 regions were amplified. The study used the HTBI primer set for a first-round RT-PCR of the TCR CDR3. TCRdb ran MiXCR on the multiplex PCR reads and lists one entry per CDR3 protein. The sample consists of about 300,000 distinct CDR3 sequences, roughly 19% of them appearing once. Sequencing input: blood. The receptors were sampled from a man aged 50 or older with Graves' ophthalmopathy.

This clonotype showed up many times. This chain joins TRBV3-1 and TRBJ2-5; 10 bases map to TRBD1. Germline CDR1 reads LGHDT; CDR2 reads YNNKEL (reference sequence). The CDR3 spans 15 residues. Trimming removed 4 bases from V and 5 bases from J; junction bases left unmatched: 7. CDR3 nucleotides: TGTGCCAGCAGCCTCGGGACAGGGGCGTTGGAGACCCAGTACTTC. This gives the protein CASSLGTGALETQYF.

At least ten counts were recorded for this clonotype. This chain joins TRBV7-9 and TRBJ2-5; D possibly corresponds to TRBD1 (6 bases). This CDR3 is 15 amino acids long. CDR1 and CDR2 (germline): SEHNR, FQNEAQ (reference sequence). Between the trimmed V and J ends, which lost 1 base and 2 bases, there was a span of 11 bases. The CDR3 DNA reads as TGTGCCAGCAGCTTAGGGGGGCACCAACAAGAGACCCAGTACTTC. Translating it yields CASSLGGHQQETQYF.

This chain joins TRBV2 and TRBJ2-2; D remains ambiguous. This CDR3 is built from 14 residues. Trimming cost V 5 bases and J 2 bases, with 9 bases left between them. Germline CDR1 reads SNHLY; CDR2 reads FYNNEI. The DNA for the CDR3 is TGTGCCAGCAGTACGGGTACTAACACCGGGGAGCTGTTTTTT. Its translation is CASSTGTNTGELFF.

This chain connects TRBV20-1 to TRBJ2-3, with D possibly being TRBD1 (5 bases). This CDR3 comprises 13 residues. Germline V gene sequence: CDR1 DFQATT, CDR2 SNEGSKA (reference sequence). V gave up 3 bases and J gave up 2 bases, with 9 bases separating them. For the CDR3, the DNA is TGCAGTGCTAGGGCAGGGCCCACAGATACGCAGTATTTT. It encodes CSARAGPTDTQYF.

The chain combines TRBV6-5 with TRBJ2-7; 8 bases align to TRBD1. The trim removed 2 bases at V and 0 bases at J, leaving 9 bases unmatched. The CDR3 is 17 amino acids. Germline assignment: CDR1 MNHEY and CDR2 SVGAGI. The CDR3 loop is CASSYKGAGGLSYEQYF. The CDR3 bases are TGTGCCAGCAGTTACAAGGGGGCAGGGGGCCTCTCCTACGAGCAGTACTTC.

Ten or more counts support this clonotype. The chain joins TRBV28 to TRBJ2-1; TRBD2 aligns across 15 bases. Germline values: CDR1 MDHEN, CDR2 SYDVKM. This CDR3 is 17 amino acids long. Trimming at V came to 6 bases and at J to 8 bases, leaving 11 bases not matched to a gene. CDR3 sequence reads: CASRDSWTSGRADEQFF. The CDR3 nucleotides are TGTGCCAGCAGGGACTCTTGGACTAGCGGGAGGGCGGATGAGCAGTTCTTC.

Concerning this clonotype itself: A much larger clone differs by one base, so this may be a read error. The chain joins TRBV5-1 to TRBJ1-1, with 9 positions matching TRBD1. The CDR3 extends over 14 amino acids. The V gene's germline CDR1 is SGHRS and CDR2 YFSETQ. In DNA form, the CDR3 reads TGCGCCAGCAGCGGAGGACAGGGGAACACTAAAGCTTTCTTT. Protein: CASSGGQGNTKAFF. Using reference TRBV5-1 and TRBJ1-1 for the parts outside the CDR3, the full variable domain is KAGVTQTPRYLIKTRGQQVTLSCSPISGHRSVSWYQQTPGQGLQFLFEYFSETQRNKGNFPGRFSGRQFSNSRSEMNVSTLELGDSALYLCASSGGQGNTKAFFGQGTRLTVV.

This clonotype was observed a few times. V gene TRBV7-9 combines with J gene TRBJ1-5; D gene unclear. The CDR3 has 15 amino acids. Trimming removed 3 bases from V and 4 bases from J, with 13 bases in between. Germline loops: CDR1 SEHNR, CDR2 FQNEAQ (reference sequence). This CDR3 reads CASSLADTINQPQHF. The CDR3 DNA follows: TGTGCCAGCAGCTTGGCGGATACAATAAATCAGCCCCAGCATTTT. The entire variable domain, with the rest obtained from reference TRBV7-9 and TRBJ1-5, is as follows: DTGVSQNPRHKITKRGQNVTFRCDPISEHNRLYWYRQTLGQGPEFLTYFQNEAQLEKSRLLSDRFSAERPKGSFSTLEIQRTEQGDSAMYLCASSLADTINQPQHFGDGTRLSIL.

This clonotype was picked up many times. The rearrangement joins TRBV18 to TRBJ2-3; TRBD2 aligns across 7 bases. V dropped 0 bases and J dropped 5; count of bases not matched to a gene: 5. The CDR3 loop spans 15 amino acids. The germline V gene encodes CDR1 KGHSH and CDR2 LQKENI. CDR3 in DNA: TGTGCCAGCTCACCACCGACGGGAGGTGGAGATACGCAGTATTTT. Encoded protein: CASSPPTGGGDTQYF. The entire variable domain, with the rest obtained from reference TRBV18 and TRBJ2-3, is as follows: NAGVMQNPRHLVRRRGQEARLRCSPMKGHSHVYWYRQLPEEGLKFMVYLQKENIIDESGMPKERFSAEFPKEGPSILRIQQVVRGDSAAYFCASSPPTGGGDTQYFGPGTRLTVL.

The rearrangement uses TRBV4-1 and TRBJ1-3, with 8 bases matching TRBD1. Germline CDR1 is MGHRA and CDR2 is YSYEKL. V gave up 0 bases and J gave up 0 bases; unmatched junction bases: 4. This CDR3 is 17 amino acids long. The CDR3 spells CASSQEITGGSGNTIYF. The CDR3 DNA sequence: TGCGCCAGCAGCCAAGAGATAACAGGGGGCTCTGGAAACACCATATATTTT.

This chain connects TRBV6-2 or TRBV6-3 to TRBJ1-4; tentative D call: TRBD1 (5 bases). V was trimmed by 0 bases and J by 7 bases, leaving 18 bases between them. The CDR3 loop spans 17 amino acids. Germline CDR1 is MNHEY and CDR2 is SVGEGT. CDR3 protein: CASSYSSPSGTGEKLFF. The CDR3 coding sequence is TGTGCCAGCAGTTACTCGAGTCCATCGGGGACTGGTGAAAAACTGTTTTTT.

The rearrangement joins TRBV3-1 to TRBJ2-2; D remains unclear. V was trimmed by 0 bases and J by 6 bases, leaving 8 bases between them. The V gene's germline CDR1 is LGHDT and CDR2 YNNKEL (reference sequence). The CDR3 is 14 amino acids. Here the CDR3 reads CASSQDGAAGELFF. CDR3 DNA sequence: TGTGCCAGCAGCCAAGATGGAGCAGCCGGGGAGCTGTTTTTT. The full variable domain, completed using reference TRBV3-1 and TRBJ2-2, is DTAVSQTPKYLVTQMGNDKSIKCEQNLGHDTMYWYKQDSKKFLKIMFSYNNKELIINETVPNRFSPKSPDKAHLNLHINSLELGDSAVYFCASSQDGAAGELFFGEGSRLTVL.

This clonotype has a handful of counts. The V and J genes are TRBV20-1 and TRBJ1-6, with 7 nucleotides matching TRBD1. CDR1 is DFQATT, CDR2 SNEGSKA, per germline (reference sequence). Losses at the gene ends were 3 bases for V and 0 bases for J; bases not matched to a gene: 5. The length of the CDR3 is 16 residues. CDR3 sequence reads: CSARGQLSSYNSPLHF. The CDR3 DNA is TGCAGTGCTAGGGGACAGTTGAGCTCCTATAATTCACCCCTCCACTTT.

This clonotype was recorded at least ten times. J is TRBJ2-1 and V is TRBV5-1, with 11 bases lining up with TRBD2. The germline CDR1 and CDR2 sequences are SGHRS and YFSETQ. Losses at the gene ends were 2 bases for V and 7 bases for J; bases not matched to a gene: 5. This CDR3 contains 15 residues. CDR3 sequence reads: CASSFGSGRGNEQFF. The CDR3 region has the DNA TGCGCCAGCAGCTTCGGTAGCGGGAGGGGAAATGAGCAGTTCTTC. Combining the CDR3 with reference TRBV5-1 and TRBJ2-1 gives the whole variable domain KAGVTQTPRYLIKTRGQQVTLSCSPISGHRSVSWYQQTPGQGLQFLFEYFSETQRNKGNFPGRFSGRQFSNSRSEMNVSTLELGDSALYLCASSFGSGRGNEQFFGPGTRLTVL.

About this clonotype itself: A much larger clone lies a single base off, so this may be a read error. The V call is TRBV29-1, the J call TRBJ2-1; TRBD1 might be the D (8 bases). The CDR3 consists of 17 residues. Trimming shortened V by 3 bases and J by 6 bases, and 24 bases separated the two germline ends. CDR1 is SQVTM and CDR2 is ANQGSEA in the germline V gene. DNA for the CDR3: TGCAGCGTTGACCAGGGGGCCGGCGGGAGCTTCTGCAATGAGCAGTTCTTC. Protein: CSVDQGAGGSFCNEQFF.

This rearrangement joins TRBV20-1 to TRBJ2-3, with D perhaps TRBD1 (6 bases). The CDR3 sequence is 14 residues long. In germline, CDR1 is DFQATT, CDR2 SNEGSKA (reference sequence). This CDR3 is CSVEGEKGFDTQYF. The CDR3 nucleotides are TGCAGCGTTGAGGGGGAGAAGGGGTTTGATACGCAGTATTTT.

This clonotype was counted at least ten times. The CDR3 here is CASSFGTGIATDTQYF. The CDR3 nucleotides read TGTGCCAGCAGCTTCGGGACAGGCATAGCCACAGATACGCAGTATTTT. The V gene is TRBV11-2, the J gene TRBJ2-3, with 8 bases that match TRBD1. This CDR3 is 16 amino acids long. Germline trimming cut 3 bases from V and 2 bases from J; bases unmatched to any gene: 7. CDR1 and CDR2 (germline): SGHAT, FQNNGV.

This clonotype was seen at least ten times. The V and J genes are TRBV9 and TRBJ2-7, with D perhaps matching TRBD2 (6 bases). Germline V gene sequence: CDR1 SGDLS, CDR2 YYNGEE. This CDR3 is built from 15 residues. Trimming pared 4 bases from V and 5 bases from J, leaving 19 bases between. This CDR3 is CASSPSVVLADEQYF. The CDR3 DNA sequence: TGTGCCAGCAGCCCCTCGGTGGTACTAGCAGACGAGCAGTACTTC.

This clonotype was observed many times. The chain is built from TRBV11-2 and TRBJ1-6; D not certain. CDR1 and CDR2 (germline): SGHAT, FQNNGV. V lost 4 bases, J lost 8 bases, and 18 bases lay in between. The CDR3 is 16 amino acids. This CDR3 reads CASSSLFGRRDSPLHF. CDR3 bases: TGTGCCAGCAGCTCCCTTTTCGGACGAAGAGATTCACCCCTCCACTTT.

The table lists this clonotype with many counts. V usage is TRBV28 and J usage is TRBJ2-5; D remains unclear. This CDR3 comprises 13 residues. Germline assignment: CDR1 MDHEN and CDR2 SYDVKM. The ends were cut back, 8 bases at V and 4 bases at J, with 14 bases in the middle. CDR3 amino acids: CASSLVRSETQYF. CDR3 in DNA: TGTGCCAGCTCTTTAGTACGGTCAGAGACCCAGTACTTC.

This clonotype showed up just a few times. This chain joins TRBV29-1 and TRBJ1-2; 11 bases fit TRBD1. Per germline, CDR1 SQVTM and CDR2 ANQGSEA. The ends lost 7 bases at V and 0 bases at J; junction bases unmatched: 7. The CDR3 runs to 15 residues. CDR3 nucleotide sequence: TGCAGCGCTATCGGGACAGGGGGTTCTAACTATGGCTACACCTTC. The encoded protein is CSAIGTGGSNYGYTF.

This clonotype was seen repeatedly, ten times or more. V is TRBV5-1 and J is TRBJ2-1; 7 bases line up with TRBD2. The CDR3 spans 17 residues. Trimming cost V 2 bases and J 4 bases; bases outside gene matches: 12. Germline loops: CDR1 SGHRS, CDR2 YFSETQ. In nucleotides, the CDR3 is TGCGCCAGCAGCTTCCAATTCCGGACTAGGGAGTACAATGAGCAGTTCTTC. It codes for CASSFQFRTREYNEQFF.

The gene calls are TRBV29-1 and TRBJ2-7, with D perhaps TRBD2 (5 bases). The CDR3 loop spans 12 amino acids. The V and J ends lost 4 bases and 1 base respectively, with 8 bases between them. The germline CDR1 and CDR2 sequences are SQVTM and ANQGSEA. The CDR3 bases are TGCAGCGTTGGTGGACTTTCCTACGAGCAGTACTTC. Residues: CSVGGLSYEQYF.

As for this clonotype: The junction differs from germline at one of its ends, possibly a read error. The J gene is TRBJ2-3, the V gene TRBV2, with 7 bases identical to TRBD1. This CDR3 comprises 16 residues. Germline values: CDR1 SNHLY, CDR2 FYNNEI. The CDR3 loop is CATSDLAGGRGDTQYF. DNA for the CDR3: TGTGCCACCAGTGATTTAGCAGGGGGACGAGGAGATACGCAGTATTTT. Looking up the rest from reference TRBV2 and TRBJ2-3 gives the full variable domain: EPEVTQTPSHQVTQMGQEVILRCVPISNHLYFYWYRQILGQKVEFLVSFYNNEISEKSEIFDDQFSVERPDGSNFTLKIRSTKLEDSAMYFCATSDLAGGRGDTQYFGPGTRLTVL.

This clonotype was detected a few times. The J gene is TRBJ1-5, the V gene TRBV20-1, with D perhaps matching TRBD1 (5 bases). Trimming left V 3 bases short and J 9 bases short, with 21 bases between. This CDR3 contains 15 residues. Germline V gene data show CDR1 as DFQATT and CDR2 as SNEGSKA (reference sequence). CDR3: CSASGETVLVTPQHF. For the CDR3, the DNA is TGCAGTGCTAGCGGTGAGACAGTCCTAGTAACGCCCCAGCATTTT.

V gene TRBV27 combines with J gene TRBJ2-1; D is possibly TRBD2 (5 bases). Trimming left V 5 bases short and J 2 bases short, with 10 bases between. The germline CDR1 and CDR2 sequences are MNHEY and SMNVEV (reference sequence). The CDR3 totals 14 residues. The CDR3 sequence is CASSPRGAYNEQFF. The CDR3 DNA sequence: TGTGCCAGCAGTCCTCGGGGTGCCTACAATGAGCAGTTCTTC.

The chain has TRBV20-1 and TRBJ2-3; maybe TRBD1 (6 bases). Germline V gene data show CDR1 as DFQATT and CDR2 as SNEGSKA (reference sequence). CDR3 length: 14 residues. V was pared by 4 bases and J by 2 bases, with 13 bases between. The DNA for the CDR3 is TGCAGTGCTAACCTCCAGGGGCCCACAGATACGCAGTATTTT. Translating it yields CSANLQGPTDTQYF.

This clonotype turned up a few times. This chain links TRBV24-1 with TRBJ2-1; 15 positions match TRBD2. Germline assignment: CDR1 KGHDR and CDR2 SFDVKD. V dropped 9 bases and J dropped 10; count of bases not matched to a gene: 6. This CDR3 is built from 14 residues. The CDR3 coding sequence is TGTGCCACCGGCGGGACTAGCGGGAGGATGGAGCAGTTCTTC. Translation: CATGGTSGRMEQFF.

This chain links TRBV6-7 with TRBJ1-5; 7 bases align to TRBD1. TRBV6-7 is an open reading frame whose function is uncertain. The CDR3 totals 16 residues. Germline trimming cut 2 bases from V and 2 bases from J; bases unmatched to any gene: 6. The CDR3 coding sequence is TGTGCCAGCAGTTACGGCAGGGGGAGAGGCAATCAGCCCCAGCATTTT. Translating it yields CASSYGRGRGNQPQHF.

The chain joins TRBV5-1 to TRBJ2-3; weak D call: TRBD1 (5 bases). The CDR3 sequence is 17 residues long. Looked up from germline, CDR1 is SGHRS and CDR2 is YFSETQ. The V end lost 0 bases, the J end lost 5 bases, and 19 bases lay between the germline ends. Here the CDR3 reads CASSLGRTIGIQDTQYF. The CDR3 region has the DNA TGCGCCAGCAGCTTGGGAAGGACAATAGGGATCCAAGATACGCAGTATTTT.

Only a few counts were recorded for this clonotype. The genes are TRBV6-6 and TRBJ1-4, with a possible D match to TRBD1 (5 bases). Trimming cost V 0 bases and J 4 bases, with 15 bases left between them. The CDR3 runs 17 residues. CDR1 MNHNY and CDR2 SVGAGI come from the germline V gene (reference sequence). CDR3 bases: TGTGCCAGCAGTTACTCAAGTGGGGGACGGATTAATGAAAAACTGTTTTTT. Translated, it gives CASSYSSGGRINEKLFF.

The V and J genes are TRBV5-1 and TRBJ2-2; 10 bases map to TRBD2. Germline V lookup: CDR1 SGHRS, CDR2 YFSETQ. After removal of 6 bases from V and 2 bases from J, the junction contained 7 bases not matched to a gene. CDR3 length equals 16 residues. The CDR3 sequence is CASIQTSGNNTGELFF. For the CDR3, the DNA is TGCGCCAGCATCCAAACTAGCGGGAATAACACCGGGGAGCTGTTTTTT.